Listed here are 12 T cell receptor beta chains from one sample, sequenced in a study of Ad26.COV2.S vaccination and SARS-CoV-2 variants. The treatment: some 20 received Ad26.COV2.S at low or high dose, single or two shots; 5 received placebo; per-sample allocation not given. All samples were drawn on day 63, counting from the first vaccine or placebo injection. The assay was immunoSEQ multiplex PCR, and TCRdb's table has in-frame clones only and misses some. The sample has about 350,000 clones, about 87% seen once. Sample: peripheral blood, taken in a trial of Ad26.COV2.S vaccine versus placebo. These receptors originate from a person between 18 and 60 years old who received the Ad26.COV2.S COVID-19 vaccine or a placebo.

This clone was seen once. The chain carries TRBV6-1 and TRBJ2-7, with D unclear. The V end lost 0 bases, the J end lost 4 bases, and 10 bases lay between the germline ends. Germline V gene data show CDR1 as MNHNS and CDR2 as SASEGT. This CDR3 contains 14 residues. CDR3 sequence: CASSEALEGYEQYF. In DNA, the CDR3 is TGTGCCAGCAGTGAAGCGCTTGAAGGGTACGAGCAGTACTTC.

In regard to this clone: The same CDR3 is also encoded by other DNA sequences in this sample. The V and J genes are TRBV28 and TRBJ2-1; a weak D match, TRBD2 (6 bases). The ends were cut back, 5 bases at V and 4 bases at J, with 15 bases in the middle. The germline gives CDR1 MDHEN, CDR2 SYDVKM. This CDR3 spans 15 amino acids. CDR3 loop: CASSPPTGAYNEQFF. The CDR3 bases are TGTGCCAGCAGTCCGCCAACGGGAGCGTACAATGAGCAGTTCTTC.

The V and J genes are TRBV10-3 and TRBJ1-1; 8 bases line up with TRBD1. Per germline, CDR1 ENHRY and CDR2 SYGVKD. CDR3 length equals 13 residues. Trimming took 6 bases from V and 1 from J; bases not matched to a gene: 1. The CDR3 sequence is CAIRGQANTEAFF. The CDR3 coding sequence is TGTGCCATCAGGGGACAGGCGAACACTGAAGCTTTCTTT.

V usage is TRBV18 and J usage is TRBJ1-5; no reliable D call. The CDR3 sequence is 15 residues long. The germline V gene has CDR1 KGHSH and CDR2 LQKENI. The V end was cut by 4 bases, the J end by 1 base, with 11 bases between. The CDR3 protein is CASSQLKGSNQPQHF. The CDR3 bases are TGTGCCAGCTCACAACTCAAAGGGAGCAATCAGCCCCAGCATTTT.

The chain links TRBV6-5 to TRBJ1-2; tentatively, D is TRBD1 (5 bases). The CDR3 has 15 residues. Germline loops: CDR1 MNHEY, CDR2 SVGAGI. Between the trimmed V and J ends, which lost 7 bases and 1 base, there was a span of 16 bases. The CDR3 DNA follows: TGTGCCAGCATCCTCTCGGGGCTTTTTAACTATGGCTACACCTTC. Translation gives CASILSGLFNYGYTF.

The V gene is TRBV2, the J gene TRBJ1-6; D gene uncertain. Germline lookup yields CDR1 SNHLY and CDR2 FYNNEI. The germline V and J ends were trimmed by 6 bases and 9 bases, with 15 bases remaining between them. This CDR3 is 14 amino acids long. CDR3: CASSQNGVISPLHF. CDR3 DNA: TGTGCCAGCAGCCAAAACGGGGTGATTTCACCCCTCCACTTT.

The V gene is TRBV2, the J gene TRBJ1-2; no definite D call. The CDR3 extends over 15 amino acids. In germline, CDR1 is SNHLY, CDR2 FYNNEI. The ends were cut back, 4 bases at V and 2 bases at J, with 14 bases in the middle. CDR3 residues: CASSADIWSNYGYTF. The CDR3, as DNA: TGTGCCAGCAGTGCTGATATTTGGTCAAACTATGGCTACACCTTC.

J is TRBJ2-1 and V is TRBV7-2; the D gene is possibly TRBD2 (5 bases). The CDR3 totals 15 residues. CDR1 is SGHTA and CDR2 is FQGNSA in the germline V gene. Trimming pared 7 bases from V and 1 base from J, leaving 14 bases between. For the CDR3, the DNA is TGTGCCAGCACCCAGACCCGCGGGTCCTACAATGAGCAGTTCTTC. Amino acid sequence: CASTQTRGSYNEQFF.

The CDR3 nucleotides read TGTGCCAGCAGCCAAGTTAATAAGGACCCTGGGGACGAGCAGTACTTC. It is translated as CASSQVNKDPGDEQYF. V gene TRBV5-4 combines with J gene TRBJ2-7; D is unresolved. Germline CDR1 reads SGHNT; CDR2 reads YYREEE (reference sequence). CDR3 length: 16 residues. The ends were cut back, 4 bases at V and 5 bases at J, with 22 bases in the middle.

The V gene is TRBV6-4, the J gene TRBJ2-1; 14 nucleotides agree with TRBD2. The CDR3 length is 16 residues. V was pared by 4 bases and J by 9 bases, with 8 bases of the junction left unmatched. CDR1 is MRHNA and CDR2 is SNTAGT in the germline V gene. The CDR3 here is CASSAQGTSGGVEQFF. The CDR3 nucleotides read TGTGCCAGCAGTGCTCAAGGGACTAGCGGGGGCGTTGAGCAGTTCTTC.

The CDR3 sequence is CASSQASRRTEAFF. In nucleotides, the CDR3 is TGCGCCAGCAGCCAGGCCTCCCGGCGGACTGAAGCTTTCTTT. The gene calls are TRBV4-1 and TRBJ1-1; D is unclear. CDR1 is MGHRA, CDR2 YSYEKL, per germline. The CDR3 is 14 amino acids. V dropped 3 bases and J dropped 5 bases, with 13 bases sitting between them.

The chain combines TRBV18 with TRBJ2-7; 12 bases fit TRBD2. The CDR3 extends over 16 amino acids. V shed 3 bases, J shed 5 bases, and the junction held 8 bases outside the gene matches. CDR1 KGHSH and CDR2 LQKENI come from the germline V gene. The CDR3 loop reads CASSPRSSGRANEQYF. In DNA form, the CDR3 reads TGTGCCAGCTCACCCCGTTCTAGCGGGAGGGCCAACGAGCAGTACTTC.